This passage covers 18 T cell receptor beta chains from one sample sequenced in a study of long-term antiretroviral therapy in people with HIV (dated by TCRdb to 2022 to 2024). Sequencing of the TRB variable region was done with the immunoSEQ hsTCRB v3.0 assay at survey level resolution. Entries here come from immuneACCESS through TCRdb and include only in-frame sequences with V and J called. Some clones fail to appear in such tables; in the studies checked, an unresolved V gene covers under half of the shortfall, and the cause of the remainder is unknown. This sample holds around 23,000 clones; roughly 86% were observed only once. The ten largest clones take up 5.5% to 6% of the sample. Sequences were derived from unsorted PBMCs, sampled 4.4 years after starting antiretroviral therapy. All receptors come from a man aged 25-45 years with HIV.

V is TRBV29-1 and J is TRBJ2-3; perhaps TRBD1 as D (8 bases). V lost 4 bases, J lost 3 bases, and 26 bases lay in between. This CDR3 contains 18 residues. The germline gives CDR1 SQVTM, CDR2 ANQGSEA. CDR3 DNA: TGCAGCGTTGGGGGAGGGGTACAGGGGGGCGACGGAACAGATACGCAGTATTTT. Amino acid sequence: CSVGGGVQGGDGTDTQYF.

The CDR3 here is CASSSLYNPQETQYF. Written as DNA, the CDR3 is TGTGCCAGCAGTTCCCTTTACAACCCGCAAGAGACCCAGTACTTC. This sequence joins TRBV6-5 and TRBJ2-5; no clear D. Germline V gene data show CDR1 as MNHEY and CDR2 as SVGAGI. With 4 bases removed from V and 2 bases from J, the gap between germline ends came to 14 bases. CDR3 length equals 15 residues.

The chain joins TRBV29-1 to TRBJ1-2, with D uncertain. V lost 6 bases, J lost 0 bases, and 5 bases lay in between. The CDR3 consists of 11 residues. The V gene's germline CDR1 is SQVTM and CDR2 ANQGSEA. The CDR3 loop reads CSVPANYGYTF. CDR3 sequence (DNA): TGCAGCGTGCCCGCTAACTATGGCTACACCTTC. Full variable domain (missing parts from reference TRBV29-1 and TRBJ1-2): SAVISQKPSRDICQRGTSLTIQCQVDSQVTMMFWYRQQPGQSLTLIATANQGSEATYESGFVIDKFPISRPNLTFSTLTVSNMSPEDSSIYLCSVPANYGYTFGSGTRLTVV.

The gene calls are TRBV7-2 and TRBJ2-1; the match to TRBD2 covers 11 bases. Germline CDR1 is SGHTA and CDR2 is FQGNSA. V lost 2 bases and J lost 7; bases outside the gene matches: 7. CDR3 length equals 16 residues. CDR3 sequence: CASSLPSGGPGNEQFF. DNA for the CDR3: TGTGCCAGCAGCTTACCTAGCGGGGGGCCGGGAAATGAGCAGTTCTTC.

The chain carries TRBV7-2 and TRBJ2-1; TRBD2 might be the D (7 bases). Germline-derived CDR1 and CDR2 are SGHTA and FQGNSA. With 1 base removed from V and 8 bases from J, the gap between germline ends came to 18 bases. This CDR3 is built from 16 residues. The CDR3 spells CASSLVSGGLGDEQFF. In DNA, the CDR3 is TGTGCCAGCAGCTTAGTTTCGGGGGGCCTAGGCGATGAGCAGTTCTTC.

The rearrangement links TRBV5-1 to TRBJ1-5; 8 nucleotides align to TRBD1. V shed 0 bases and J 3 bases; nucleotides not matched to a gene: 2. Per the germline V gene, CDR1 is SGHRS and CDR2 is YFSETQ. The CDR3 contains 15 residues. This chain's CDR3 is CASSLGQGPNQPQHF. CDR3 in DNA: TGCGCCAGCAGCTTGGGACAGGGGCCCAATCAGCCCCAGCATTTT.

The chain employs TRBV4-1 and TRBJ1-5, with D tentatively TRBD1 (6 bases). This CDR3 has 16 residues. Germline CDR1 and CDR2: MGHRA and YSYEKL. V lost 4 bases, J lost 4 bases, and 17 bases lay in between. As DNA, the CDR3 is TGCGCCAGCAGCCGGATGACAGGAGAATTTAATCAGCCCCAGCATTTT. This translates into CASSRMTGEFNQPQHF.

V and J are TRBV5-1 and TRBJ2-7; no clear D. Germline V CDR1 and CDR2: SGHRS, YFSETQ. This CDR3 contains 14 residues. V lost 2 bases to trimming and J lost 1 base, with 10 bases between them. The CDR3 DNA follows: TGCGCCAGCAGCTTACAGATTTTTTCCTACGAGCAGTACTTC. Amino acids: CASSLQIFSYEQYF. The full variable domain, completed using reference TRBV5-1 and TRBJ2-7, is KAGVTQTPRYLIKTRGQQVTLSCSPISGHRSVSWYQQTPGQGLQFLFEYFSETQRNKGNFPGRFSGRQFSNSRSEMNVSTLELGDSALYLCASSLQIFSYEQYFGPGTRLTVT.

V usage is TRBV29-1 and J usage is TRBJ2-7, with 9 bases lining up with TRBD1. The V segment lost 3 bases and the J segment 0 bases; nucleotides outside the gene matches: 3. CDR1 is SQVTM, CDR2 ANQGSEA, per germline. The CDR3 loop spans 14 amino acids. The CDR3 bases are TGCAGCGTTGAGAGGGACAGGGACTCCTACGAGCAGTACTTC. As protein: CSVERDRDSYEQYF.

The chain couples TRBV2 to TRBJ2-7, with D perhaps given as TRBD1 or TRBD2 (5 bases each). Germline assignment: CDR1 SNHLY and CDR2 FYNNEI. The germline V and J ends were trimmed by 7 bases and 5 bases, with 15 bases remaining between them. The CDR3 is 13 amino acids. Here the CDR3 reads CASMGLAGHEQYF. The CDR3 DNA follows: TGTGCCAGCATGGGGCTTGCGGGCCACGAGCAGTACTTC.

This chain joins TRBV28 and TRBJ2-7; D may be TRBD2 (5 bases). The V gene lost 2 bases and the J gene lost 1 base, with 9 bases spanning the gap. CDR1 MDHEN and CDR2 SYDVKM come from the germline V gene. This CDR3 has 14 amino acids. CDR3 bases: TGTGCCAGCAGTTTAGGACGGGAATCCTACGAGCAGTACTTC. Translated: CASSLGRESYEQYF.

The rearrangement uses TRBV2 and TRBJ1-2; D gene uncertain. Germline CDR1 is SNHLY and CDR2 is FYNNEI. Trimming pared 6 bases from V and 4 bases from J, leaving 9 bases between. The CDR3 contains 12 residues. Here the CDR3 reads CASRPGPYGYTF. In DNA, the CDR3 is TGTGCCAGCAGGCCGGGTCCCTATGGCTACACCTTC.

The V call is TRBV4-2, the J call TRBJ1-1; D uncertain. The V end was cut by 2 bases, the J end by 2 bases, with 9 bases between. The CDR3 is made up of 14 amino acids. The V gene's germline CDR1 is LGHNA and CDR2 YNFKEQ. This CDR3 is CASSQPQTNTEAFF. The DNA of the CDR3 is TGTGCCAGCAGCCAACCCCAGACTAACACTGAAGCTTTCTTT.

The chain links TRBV6-1 to TRBJ2-7; D gene unclear. Germline CDR1 is MNHNS and CDR2 is SASEGT. This CDR3 contains 13 residues. V lost 0 bases, J lost 5 bases, and 8 bases lay in between. As DNA, the CDR3 is TGTGCCAGCAGTGAAGCGCGACGGGACGAGCAGTACTTC. It specifies CASSEARRDEQYF.

The gene calls are TRBV6-5 and TRBJ2-1; 9 bases fit TRBD2. Germline V lookup: CDR1 MNHEY, CDR2 SVGAGI. The J segment lost 9 bases and the V segment lost 6 bases, leaving 12 bases of the junction unmatched. The CDR3 runs 15 residues. CDR3 sequence reads: CASRTRLAGQSEQFF. The CDR3 nucleotides are TGTGCCAGCAGAACGAGGCTAGCGGGACAGAGTGAGCAGTTCTTC.

This chain links TRBV14 with TRBJ2-7; 7 bases line up with TRBD2. CDR1 SGHDN and CDR2 FVKESK come from the germline V gene. V gave up 3 bases and J gave up 6 bases; unmatched junction bases: 14. The CDR3 length is 16 residues. The CDR3 sequence: CASSQGPRRGEREQYF. The DNA for the CDR3 is TGTGCCAGCAGCCAGGGTCCGCGACGGGGGGAGCGCGAGCAGTACTTC.

The rearrangement uses TRBV7-9 and TRBJ1-3; D is unresolved. V was cut by 9 bases and J by 0 bases, with 15 bases left in between. Per germline, CDR1 SEHNR and CDR2 FQNEAQ (reference sequence). The CDR3 loop spans 15 amino acids. The CDR3 nucleotides read TGTGCCAGAACTCCGGAGATGTACTCTGGAAACACCATATATTTT. Translating it yields CARTPEMYSGNTIYF.

The chain couples TRBV5-1 to TRBJ2-7; TRBD1 aligns across 11 bases. The length of the CDR3 is 14 residues. With V trimmed by 3 bases and J by 5 bases, 4 bases remained unmatched. The germline V gene encodes CDR1 SGHRS and CDR2 YFSETQ. CDR3 coding DNA: TGCGCCAGCAGCTCGGGACAGGGGGTCCACGAGCAGTACTTC. Translation gives CASSSGQGVHEQYF.